Listed here are 7 T cell receptor beta chains from one sample, sequenced in a study of patients and donors after allogeneic stem cell transplantation. One entry per CDR3 protein results from TCRdb running MiXCR on the RT-PCR reads. This table holds 85,000 to 90,000 distinct CDR3 sequences, approximately 49% found once. Sample: blood, either unsorted or a sorted T cell fraction (not recorded which). The receptors were sampled from a human donor who was either an allogeneic HSCT recipient or a stem cell or donor lymphocyte infusion donor (not recorded which). It is not recorded whose cells these are; they may come from a transplant donor.

This clonotype was seen a few times. The V call is TRBV12-3 or TRBV12-4, the J call TRBJ1-1, with D perhaps TRBD1 (5 bases). The V gene lost 7 bases and the J gene lost 1 base, with 10 bases spanning the gap. The CDR3 has 13 amino acids. The CDR3 region is CASISGQNTEAFF. CDR3 nucleotides: TGTGCCAGCATTTCCGGACAGAACACTGAAGCTTTCTTT.

The chain carries TRBV5-1 and TRBJ1-6, with 8 bases identical to TRBD1. Per the germline V gene, CDR1 is SGHRS and CDR2 is YFSETQ. The V segment lost 5 bases and the J segment 9 bases; nucleotides outside the gene matches: 10. The CDR3 loop spans 15 amino acids. CDR3 sequence: CASSPGQAVFSPLHF. The CDR3 DNA is TGCGCCAGCAGTCCGGGACAGGCCGTCTTTTCACCCCTCCACTTT.

This clonotype was seen once. For the CDR3, the DNA is TGTGCCAGCAGCCCCGCCTCCTCTGGAAACACCATATATTTT. Protein: CASSPASSGNTIYF. This chain connects TRBV3-1 to TRBJ1-3; D not certain. The CDR3 is 14 amino acids. The V gene's germline CDR1 is LGHDT and CDR2 YNNKEL (reference sequence). V was cut by 4 bases and J by 0 bases, with 7 bases left in between.

The V call is TRBV7-2, the J call TRBJ1-5; D is perhaps TRBD1 (5 bases). Germline-derived CDR1 and CDR2 are SGHTA and FQGNSA. CDR3 size: 13 residues. Deletions cut 5 bases from V and 7 bases from J, with 12 bases between. This chain's CDR3 is CASSPGAGQPQHF. CDR3 bases: TGTGCCAGCAGCCCCGGTGCAGGGCAGCCCCAGCATTTT.

The chain joins TRBV7-9 to TRBJ2-7, with D perhaps matching TRBD1 (6 bases). The CDR3 sequence is 14 residues long. Germline loops: CDR1 SEHNR, CDR2 FQNEAQ (reference sequence). V was trimmed by 5 bases and J by 4 bases, leaving 15 bases between them. The CDR3 spells CASSLWTAKYEQYF. The CDR3 nucleotides are TGTGCCAGCAGCCTCTGGACAGCTAAGTACGAGCAGTACTTC.

This clonotype has at least ten counts. This chain connects TRBV4-3 to TRBJ2-7, with D perhaps TRBD1 (5 bases). The CDR3 spans 17 residues. V shed 0 bases and J shed 6 bases, with 21 bases lying between them. CDR1 and CDR2 (germline): LGHNA, YSLEER. CDR3 sequence (DNA): TGCGCCAGCAGCCAAGATAGGGTTGGGCAGGGTGCCGTCGAGCAGTACTTC. Amino acids: CASSQDRVGQGAVEQYF.

J is TRBJ1-1 and V is TRBV7-3, with D possibly matching TRBD1 (6 bases). The ends were cut back, 5 bases at V and 5 bases at J, with 15 bases in the middle. CDR1 is SGHTA and CDR2 is FQGTGA in the germline V gene. This CDR3 spans 14 amino acids. This chain's CDR3 is CASSPGSRGTEAFF. In DNA, the CDR3 is TGTGCCAGCAGCCCGGGCTCCAGGGGAACTGAAGCTTTCTTT.